The 26 T cell receptor beta chains in this list originate from one sample, sequenced in a study of blood T cell repertoires in COVID-19. Profiled with immunoSEQ multiplex PCR; TCRdb holds only in-frame clones, not every one. The sample shows 450,000 or so clones, about 90% of them seen only once. Sequenced material: PBMCs or T cells enriched from blood (not recorded which). These receptors came from a young man who had recovered from COVID-19.

The CDR3 DNA is TGTGCCAGCAGCCCTACTAGCGGGAGGTTCCTCGAGCAGTACTTC. Residues: CASSPTSGRFLEQYF. The chain joins TRBV7-3 to TRBJ2-7; TRBD2 aligns across 12 bases. CDR3 length: 15 residues. Trimming at V came to 5 bases and at J to 6 bases, leaving 8 bases not matched to a gene. Per the germline V gene, CDR1 is SGHTA and CDR2 is FQGTGA.

The chain employs TRBV18 and TRBJ1-5; 8 positions agree with TRBD1. V trimming: 3 bases; J trimming: 5 bases; junction bases outside the gene matches: 9. Germline CDR1 reads KGHSH; CDR2 reads LQKENI. This CDR3 contains 16 residues. CDR3 sequence reads: CASSPQTQGVHQPQHF. Written as DNA, the CDR3 is TGTGCCAGCTCACCTCAGACACAGGGGGTTCATCAGCCCCAGCATTTT.

The chain has TRBV19 and TRBJ1-2; 9 nucleotides align to TRBD1. This CDR3 region has 15 residues. V lost 9 bases, J lost 6 bases, and 14 bases stayed unmatched. Germline lookup yields CDR1 LNHDA and CDR2 SQIVND (reference sequence). The CDR3 loop reads CASRPATGGEHGYTF. The CDR3 coding sequence is TGTGCCAGCAGACCTGCGACAGGGGGTGAGCATGGCTACACCTTC. The entire variable domain, with the rest obtained from reference TRBV19 and TRBJ1-2, is as follows: DGGITQSPKYLFRKEGQNVTLSCEQNLNHDAMYWYRQDPGQGLRLIYYSQIVNDFQKGDIAEGYSVSREKKESFPLTVTSAQKNPTAFYLCASRPATGGEHGYTFGSGTRLTVV.

This rearrangement joins TRBV2 to TRBJ2-7; 10 bases align to TRBD1. The CDR3 runs to 13 residues. The V and J ends lost 9 bases and 6 bases, in that order; junction bases with no gene match: 8. Per germline, CDR1 SNHLY and CDR2 FYNNEI. CDR3 DNA: TGTGCCAGGGCCGGGACAGGGGCCGGCGAGCAGTACTTC. Translated, it gives CARAGTGAGEQYF.

The chain joins TRBV7-9 to TRBJ1-5; D unclear. Germline V lookup: CDR1 SEHNR, CDR2 FQNEAQ (reference sequence). The CDR3 loop spans 15 amino acids. The V end lost 3 bases, the J end lost 2 bases, and 11 bases lay between the germline ends. The DNA of the CDR3 is TGTGCCAGCAGCTTGGATTCCGGGGGCAATCAGCCCCAGCATTTT. It translates to CASSLDSGGNQPQHF.

The chain couples TRBV3-1 (or the pseudogene TRBV3-2) to TRBJ1-3, with D possibly being TRBD1 (5 bases). V was clipped by 2 bases and J by 3 bases, with 8 bases between them. Germline lookup yields CDR1 LGHDT and CDR2 YNNKEL (reference sequence). This CDR3 is built from 14 residues. CDR3 amino acids: CASSQPTVGNTIYF. Written as DNA, the CDR3 is TGTGCCAGCAGCCAACCGACAGTTGGAAACACCATATATTTT.

In its sample, this clone was seen once. V is TRBV10-3 and J is TRBJ2-1; 8 bases are a match to TRBD2. This CDR3 region has 17 residues. Trimming removed 0 bases from V and 6 bases from J; junction bases left unmatched: 10. Germline CDR1 ENHRY, CDR2 SYGVKD. CDR3 coding DNA: TGTGCCATCAGTGAGTCCTACCTAGCGGGTCCGCCCAATGAGCAGTTCTTC. It specifies CAISESYLAGPPNEQFF.

The J gene is TRBJ1-2, the V gene TRBV14; D uncertain. Trimming left V 3 bases short and J 7 bases short, with 9 bases between. In germline, CDR1 is SGHDN, CDR2 FVKESK. The CDR3 covers 12 residues. CDR3 nucleotides: TGTGCCAGCAGCCAGCCTCCCAGTGGCTACACCTTC. Translated, it gives CASSQPPSGYTF.

The chain links TRBV11-3 to TRBJ2-7; 7 nucleotides align to TRBD2. Germline-derived CDR1 and CDR2 are SGHNT and YENEEA. V trimming: 2 bases; J trimming: 0 bases; junction bases outside the gene matches: 4. The CDR3 is 15 amino acids. CDR3 nucleotide sequence: TGTGCCAGCAGCTTAACCAGCGGGGCCTCCTACGAGCAGTACTTC. It encodes CASSLTSGASYEQYF.

This chain joins TRBV5-1 and TRBJ2-5; TRBD2 agrees at 13 bases. J lost 5 bases, V lost 0 bases, and 1 base had no gene match. Germline V gene data show CDR1 as SGHRS and CDR2 as YFSETQ. This CDR3 spans 15 amino acids. The CDR3 DNA reads TGCGCCAGCAGCTTGGGACTAGCGGGAGGTGAGACCCAGTACTTC. Its protein is CASSLGLAGGETQYF.

This clone was observed a handful of times. CDR3 amino acids: CASSLAGQGQGGYGYTF. Here the CDR3 DNA reads TGCGCCAGCAGCTTGGCTGGACAAGGACAGGGCGGCTATGGCTACACCTTC. The chain links TRBV5-1 to TRBJ1-2, with TRBD1 matching 8 bases. There are 17 residues in the CDR3. CDR1 and CDR2 (germline): SGHRS, YFSETQ. Trimming at V came to 0 bases and at J to 4 bases, leaving 11 bases not matched to a gene.

The V gene is TRBV12-3 or TRBV12-4, the J gene TRBJ1-2; possible D gene TRBD1, 6 bases. V dropped 5 bases and J dropped 8 bases, with 15 bases sitting between them. The CDR3 is 13 residues long. Written as DNA, the CDR3 is TGTGCCAGCAGTCTGCAAACAGGGACCGGCTACACCTTC. Its translation is CASSLQTGTGYTF.

The genes are TRBV11-2 and TRBJ2-1; 7 bases agree with TRBD2. Germline CDR1 is SGHAT and CDR2 is FQNNGV. The V gene end was trimmed by 0 bases and the J gene end by 15 bases; junction bases not matched to a gene: 8. The CDR3 runs to 13 residues. The CDR3 here is CASSLEVAGRPFF. CDR3 bases: TGTGCCAGCAGCTTAGAGGTAGCGGGTAGACCGTTCTTC.

J is TRBJ1-6 and V is TRBV11-2; TRBD1 matches 7 bases. CDR1 is SGHAT and CDR2 is FQNNGV in the germline V gene. CDR3 length: 14 amino acids. Trimming removed 6 bases from V and 8 bases from J; junction bases left unmatched: 7. Here the CDR3 DNA reads TGTGCCAGCAGATCACAGGGGTGGGATTCACCCCTCCACTTT. Its translation: CASRSQGWDSPLHF. The variable domain in full, completed from reference TRBV11-2 and TRBJ1-6, reads EAGVAQSPRYKIIEKRQSVAFWCNPISGHATLYWYQQILGQGPKLLIQFQNNGVVDDSQLPKDRFSAERLKGVDSTLKIQPAKLEDSAVYLCASRSQGWDSPLHFGNGTRLTVT.

A note on this clone: Sequence at one end of the junction differs from germline and may be a read error. V and J are TRBV10-3 and TRBJ2-7, with 8 bases fitting TRBD2. The length of the CDR3 is 14 residues. Germline-derived CDR1 and CDR2 are ENHRY and SYGVKD. The CDR3 loop is CAIRPGLDSSEQYF. The CDR3 nucleotides are TGTGCCATCAGGCCGGGACTAGATTCCTCCGAGCAGTACTTC.

The V and J genes are TRBV13 and TRBJ1-2; 10 bases align to TRBD1. Germline-derived CDR1 and CDR2 are PRHDT and FYEKMQ (reference sequence). This CDR3 comprises 15 residues. The V and J ends lost 4 bases and 2 bases, in that order; junction bases with no gene match: 4. CDR3: CASSYGQGGNYGYTF. In DNA form, the CDR3 reads TGTGCCAGCAGCTACGGACAGGGGGGAAACTATGGCTACACCTTC.

The chain uses TRBV19 and TRBJ2-2; the D gene is possibly TRBD1 (6 bases). The CDR3 covers 12 residues. V lost 4 bases and J 8 bases, leaving 8 bases between the germline ends. The V gene's germline CDR1 is LNHDA and CDR2 SQIVND (reference sequence). CDR3 in DNA: TGTGCCAGTAGTACCGGGACAGGGGAGCTGTTTTTT. Translation: CASSTGTGELFF.

V is TRBV7-2 and J is TRBJ2-1; TRBD2 aligns across 7 bases. Germline loops: CDR1 SGHTA, CDR2 FQGNSA. Germline trimming cut 2 bases from V and 7 bases from J; bases unmatched to any gene: 11. The CDR3 spans 16 residues. The CDR3 sequence: CASSLRERLAMNEQFF. CDR3 coding DNA: TGTGCCAGCAGCTTAAGGGAGAGACTAGCCATGAATGAGCAGTTCTTC.

The chain uses TRBV10-3 and TRBJ2-7, with TRBD2 matching 7 bases. The CDR3 has 15 residues. V trimming: 3 bases; J trimming: 2 bases; junction bases outside the gene matches: 7. Germline values: CDR1 ENHRY, CDR2 SYGVKD. The CDR3: CAISDAGADPYEQYF. CDR3 coding DNA: TGTGCCATCAGTGATGCGGGAGCTGATCCCTACGAGCAGTACTTC.

The count of this clone is one. The chain couples TRBV28 to TRBJ1-5, with D perhaps TRBD1 (6 bases). V was trimmed by 6 bases and J by 5 bases, leaving 11 bases between them. Germline lookup yields CDR1 MDHEN and CDR2 SYDVKM. The CDR3 covers 13 residues. For the CDR3, the DNA is TGTGCCAGCAGATCTTCAGGGGATCAGCCCCAGCATTTT. Its protein product is CASRSSGDQPQHF. The full variable domain, with the rest looked up from reference TRBV28 and TRBJ1-5, is DVKVTQSSRYLVKRTGEKVFLECVQDMDHENMFWYRQDPGLGLRLIYFSYDVKMKEKGDIPEGYSVSREKKERFSLILESASTNQTSMYLCASRSSGDQPQHFGDGTRLSIL.

The V gene is TRBV3-1 (or the pseudogene TRBV3-2), the J gene TRBJ2-2; 11 bases match TRBD1. Germline assignment: CDR1 LGHDT and CDR2 YNNKEL (reference sequence). The ends lost 3 bases at V and 6 bases at J; junction bases unmatched: 3. This CDR3 spans 15 amino acids. The CDR3 sequence: CASSHWDRGSGELFF. The CDR3 nucleotides read TGTGCCAGCAGCCATTGGGACAGGGGGTCCGGGGAGCTGTTTTTT.

The chain has TRBV6-1 and TRBJ1-2; 7 bases are shared with TRBD1. The CDR3 length is 14 residues. Germline CDR1 MNHNS, CDR2 SASEGT. V shed 2 bases, J shed 6 bases, and the junction held 6 bases outside the gene matches. This CDR3 reads CASSEQRQGDGYTF. The CDR3 nucleotides are TGTGCCAGCAGTGAACAGAGACAGGGCGATGGCTACACCTTC.

The chain uses TRBV30 and TRBJ2-1, with 9 bases matching TRBD1. This CDR3 spans 13 amino acids. Germline CDR1 is GTSNPN and CDR2 is SVGIG (reference sequence). V shed 8 bases and J 3 bases; nucleotides not matched to a gene: 5. The CDR3 sequence is CAGTGMFYNEQFF. The CDR3 DNA sequence: TGTGCCGGGACAGGGATGTTCTACAATGAGCAGTTCTTC.

The chain recombines TRBV6-5 with TRBJ1-2; D ambiguous. The CDR3 runs to 11 residues. V dropped 6 bases and J dropped 4 bases, with 6 bases sitting between them. Germline lookup yields CDR1 MNHEY and CDR2 SVGAGI. The CDR3: CASRNSYGYTF. The DNA for the CDR3 is TGTGCCAGCAGGAACAGCTATGGCTACACCTTC.

V gene TRBV19 combines with J gene TRBJ1-2; D remains ambiguous. The CDR3 is 13 amino acids. CDR1 LNHDA and CDR2 SQIVND come from the germline V gene (reference sequence). V lost 0 bases and J lost 8, with 10 bases in between. DNA of the CDR3: TGTGCCAGTAGTATAGAGCCAACGGGGGGCTACACCTTC. It yields the protein CASSIEPTGGYTF. The full variable domain, its missing parts supplied by reference TRBV19 and TRBJ1-2, is DGGITQSPKYLFRKEGQNVTLSCEQNLNHDAMYWYRQDPGQGLRLIYYSQIVNDFQKGDIAEGYSVSREKKESFPLTVTSAQKNPTAFYLCASSIEPTGGYTFGSGTRLTVV.

For the CDR3, the DNA is TGTGCCAGCACCGAAAGAGGGTTCACTGAAGCTTTCTTT. It translates to CASTERGFTEAFF. This chain connects TRBV27 to TRBJ1-1; D gene uncertain. Trimming left V 7 bases short and J 4 bases short, with 13 bases between. The CDR3 is 13 amino acids. Germline lookup yields CDR1 MNHEY and CDR2 SMNVEV (reference sequence).